This TCR beta chain was recorded in a study of blood T cell repertoires in COVID-19. Study information: Specimens from acute and convalescent COVID-19 originated in the United States, Italy and Spain. Sources were T cells, B-cell-depleted T cells, or PBMCs; the material itself was cDNA or gDNA.

Methods used by the authors: By means of reference gene primer amplification, nucleated cell counts were estimated. Sequencing used immunoSEQ multiplex PCR; TCRdb keeps in-frame clones, though not all of them. The V and J calls and clone size are taken from that table; D and trimming were inferred from the DNA. The table has fewer than 200,000 clones, over 65% seen once. The V gene end was trimmed by 6 bases and the J gene end by 5 bases; junction bases not matched to a gene: 8. Germline CDR1 and CDR2: SNHLY and FYNNEI. CDR3 size: 16 residues. Donors were grouped by their self-reported clinical history.

This clonotype was sampled from a woman in her forties or fifties who had recovered from COVID-19. The chain is built from TRBV2 and TRBJ2-2; 11 bases line up with TRBD2. What was sequenced was PBMCs or T cells enriched from blood (not recorded which). This chain's CDR3 is CASRELAGGGTGELFF. The CDR3 nucleotides read TGTGCCAGCAGGGAGCTAGCGGGAGGTGGGACCGGGGAGCTGTTTTTT.